The 24 T cell receptor beta chains given below trace back to one sample, sequenced in a study of blood T cell repertoires in COVID-19 (dated by TCRdb to the early 2020s). The library was prepared using the immunoSEQ multiplex PCR assay. Sourced from immuneACCESS, this table was stored by TCRdb with only in-frame sequences that have V and J called. A share of the clones is absent; for the studies checked, an unresolved V gene accounts for under half, and the remainder has no known explanation. The sample contains 200,000 to 250,000 clones, 80% to 90% of them found a single time. The leading ten clones occupy approximately 4.5% of the sample. The specimen sequenced was peripheral blood. All receptors derive from a woman between 65 and 79 years old with acute or convalescent COVID-19.

The chain carries TRBV7-2 and TRBJ2-7; tentatively, D is TRBD1 (5 bases). This CDR3 spans 13 amino acids. V lost 3 bases, J lost 4 bases, and 10 bases lay in between. Germline-derived CDR1 and CDR2 are SGHTA and FQGNSA. This CDR3 is CASSLAGSYEQYF. The CDR3 DNA reads TGTGCCAGCAGCTTGGCAGGGTCGTACGAGCAGTACTTC.

There are a few counts of this clone. V gene TRBV7-2 combines with J gene TRBJ1-3, with D uncertain. Trimming took 4 bases from V and 9 from J, leaving 7 bases between them. Germline CDR1 and CDR2: SGHTA and FQGNSA. This CDR3 region has 11 residues. DNA of the CDR3: TGTGCCAGCAGCTATGCTAGCACCATATATTTT. This encodes CASSYASTIYF. Supplemented by reference TRBV7-2 and TRBJ1-3, the full variable domain reads GAGVSQSPSNKVTEKGKDVELRCDPISGHTALYWYRQSLGQGLEFLIYFQGNSAPDKSGLPSDRFSAERTGGSVSTLTIQRTQQEDSAVYLCASSYASTIYFGEGSWLTVV.

The chain joins TRBV9 to TRBJ2-7; perhaps TRBD1 as D (5 bases). The ends were cut back, 3 bases at V and 2 bases at J, with 12 bases in the middle. The V gene's germline CDR1 is SGDLS and CDR2 YYNGEE. This CDR3 is built from 14 residues. The CDR3 DNA follows: TGTGCCAGCAGCGAACAGGCGGCTGCCTACGAGCAGTACTTC. Its protein is CASSEQAAAYEQYF.

The genes are TRBV7-7 and TRBJ2-5; no clear D gene. CDR3 length: 13 amino acids. The germline CDR1 and CDR2 sequences are SSHAT and FNYEAQ (reference sequence). V lost 0 bases and J lost 5, with 7 bases in between. The CDR3 loop reads CASSLAATETQYF. CDR3 nucleotide sequence: TGTGCCAGCAGCTTAGCGGCCACGGAGACCCAGTACTTC.

CDR3 protein: CASSFRTGARHSPLHF. In nucleotides, the CDR3 is TGTGCCAGTAGTTTCAGAACAGGGGCCCGCCATTCACCCCTCCACTTT. V gene TRBV19 combines with J gene TRBJ1-6; TRBD1 matches 7 bases. V gave up 5 bases and J gave up 8 bases; unmatched junction bases: 12. The CDR3 has 16 residues. CDR1 is LNHDA, CDR2 SQIVND, per germline (reference sequence).

V gene TRBV18 combines with J gene TRBJ1-2, with 8 nucleotides matching TRBD1. Germline CDR1 is KGHSH and CDR2 is LQKENI. Losses at the gene ends were 5 bases for V and 10 bases for J; bases not matched to a gene: 12. This CDR3 is 14 amino acids long. In DNA form, the CDR3 reads TGTGCCAGCTCAGCGACTCAGGGGGCGACTGACTACACCTTC. Translating gives CASSATQGATDYTF.

The J gene is TRBJ1-2, the V gene TRBV19, with D maybe TRBD1 (6 bases). This CDR3 has 14 amino acids. Trimming removed 6 bases at V and 7 bases at J, with 18 bases between. Per germline, CDR1 LNHDA and CDR2 SQIVND (reference sequence). In DNA, the CDR3 is TGTGCCAGTAGGCCTACAGGGCCCCAGCGTGGCTACACCTTC. It is translated as CASRPTGPQRGYTF.

V and J are TRBV6-5 and TRBJ2-3, with D possibly being TRBD2 (5 bases). Germline values: CDR1 MNHEY, CDR2 SVGAGI. The CDR3 is 13 amino acids. The ends were cut back, 6 bases at V and 2 bases at J, with 9 bases in the middle. The DNA for the CDR3 is TGTGCCAGCAGCTACGACTACACAGATACGCAGTATTTT. Encoded protein: CASSYDYTDTQYF.

This clone came up once. Different DNA sequences within this sample yield the same CDR3. The rearrangement links TRBV7-2 to TRBJ1-1; D is uncertain. With 5 bases removed from V and 1 base from J, the gap between germline ends came to 8 bases. The V gene's germline CDR1 is SGHTA and CDR2 FQGNSA. CDR3 length equals 13 residues. The CDR3 loop reads CASSLGRNTEAFF. In DNA, the CDR3 is TGTGCCAGCAGCCTAGGGAGGAACACTGAAGCTTTCTTT.

V is TRBV13 and J is TRBJ1-1; maybe TRBD1 (5 bases). The V end was cut by 6 bases, the J end by 0 bases, with 14 bases between. The V gene's germline CDR1 is PRHDT and CDR2 FYEKMQ (reference sequence). The CDR3 covers 15 residues. This CDR3 is CASSGLGQVNTEAFF. The CDR3 DNA reads as TGTGCCAGCAGTGGTTTGGGGCAGGTGAACACTGAAGCTTTCTTT.

The chain joins TRBV6-4 to TRBJ2-1, with TRBD2 identical over 14 bases. The CDR3 has 20 residues. Germline V gives CDR1 MRHNA, CDR2 SNTAGT. V gave up 4 bases and J gave up 8 bases; unmatched junction bases: 19. CDR3 nucleotides: TGTGCCAGCAGTGGGGGACGCCGCCACCGACTAGCGGGGGGGCTGGATGAGCAGTTCTTC. As protein: CASSGGRRHRLAGGLDEQFF.

The chain joins TRBV4-1 to TRBJ2-2, with TRBD1 matching 8 bases. The germline V gene encodes CDR1 MGHRA and CDR2 YSYEKL. The V gene end was trimmed by 0 bases and the J gene end by 7 bases; junction bases not matched to a gene: 4. This CDR3 has 15 amino acids. The CDR3 is CASSQEDRENGELFF. The CDR3 region has the DNA TGCGCCAGCAGCCAAGAGGACAGGGAAAACGGGGAGCTGTTTTTT.

The chain recombines TRBV7-2 with TRBJ1-6, with 8 positions matching TRBD1. Germline CDR1 reads SGHTA; CDR2 reads FQGNSA. CDR3 length equals 16 residues. V was clipped by 1 base and J by 7 bases; unmatched bases: 6. This chain's CDR3 is CASSLELRQGNSPLHF. CDR3 sequence (DNA): TGTGCCAGCAGCTTAGAATTACGACAGGGGAATTCACCCCTCCACTTT.

This clone has only one observation. This rearrangement joins TRBV7-9 to TRBJ2-1, with 7 bases aligning to TRBD2. The CDR3 length is 19 residues. Germline V CDR1 and CDR2: SEHNR, FQNEAQ (reference sequence). The V segment lost 6 bases and the J segment 3 bases; nucleotides outside the gene matches: 20. CDR3 coding DNA: TGTGCCAGCAGTCCCCGTGGCGGGGGAGTCGAGGGGAGCTACAATGAGCAGTTCTTC. Translated, it gives CASSPRGGGVEGSYNEQFF.

The rearrangement uses TRBV28 and TRBJ1-5, with 8 positions matching TRBD1. Trimming took 8 bases from V and 3 from J; bases not matched to a gene: 6. CDR1 is MDHEN and CDR2 is SYDVKM in the germline V gene. The CDR3 runs to 14 residues. The CDR3 spells CASADRDHNQPQHF. The CDR3 nucleotides are TGTGCCAGCGCGGACAGGGACCACAATCAGCCCCAGCATTTT.

This chain uses TRBV5-5 with TRBJ1-4, with TRBD1 matching 9 bases. Trimming took 6 bases from V and 7 from J; bases not matched to a gene: 10. Germline CDR1 SGHKS, CDR2 YYEKEE (reference sequence). The length of the CDR3 is 15 residues. CDR3 coding DNA: TGTGCCAGCACCAACCCGGGACAGGGCAGTGAAAAACTGTTTTTT. This encodes CASTNPGQGSEKLFF.

V is TRBV18 and J is TRBJ1-1; a weak D match, TRBD1 (5 bases). The germline V and J ends were trimmed by 6 bases and 0 bases, with 11 bases remaining between them. The CDR3 has 14 residues. The germline V gene encodes CDR1 KGHSH and CDR2 LQKENI. The CDR3 DNA sequence: TGTGCCAGCTCGACGACAGACATGAACACTGAAGCTTTCTTT. It specifies CASSTTDMNTEAFF.

V usage is TRBV28 and J usage is TRBJ2-5; TRBD1 agrees at 7 bases. The CDR3 runs 13 residues. V trimming: 7 bases; J trimming: 4 bases; junction bases outside the gene matches: 6. Per germline, CDR1 MDHEN and CDR2 SYDVKM. The CDR3: CASNLQGRETQYF. The DNA of the CDR3 is TGTGCCAGCAACCTACAGGGGCGAGAGACCCAGTACTTC.

This clone was observed a few times. This chain joins TRBV6-2 or TRBV6-3 and TRBJ1-1, with D perhaps TRBD1 (5 bases). This CDR3 is 14 amino acids long. V was clipped by 6 bases and J by 4 bases, with 15 bases between them. CDR1 and CDR2 from the germline V gene are MNHEY and SVGEGT. CDR3 residues: CASSWGRVITEAFF. The CDR3 bases are TGTGCCAGCAGCTGGGGCAGGGTGATCACTGAAGCTTTCTTT.

The gene calls are TRBV6-5 and TRBJ1-2; 9 positions agree with TRBD1. CDR3 length equals 15 residues. Germline V gene lookup returns CDR1 MNHEY and CDR2 SVGAGI. V dropped 5 bases and J dropped 5; count of bases not matched to a gene: 9. The CDR3 DNA is TGTGCCAGCAGTCCGGACCAGACAGGGGGTTATGGCTACACCTTC. Protein sequence: CASSPDQTGGYGYTF.

A word on this clone: Other DNA sequences from this sample encode an identical CDR3 as well. The chain employs TRBV7-8 and TRBJ1-2; 8 nucleotides line up with TRBD1. The germline gives CDR1 SGHVS, CDR2 FQNEAQ. V dropped 1 base and J dropped 8; count of bases not matched to a gene: 9. The CDR3 is 15 residues long. The CDR3 DNA sequence: TGTGCCAGCAGCTTAGTCGGCCAGGGGGCGGGAGGCTACACCTTC. Its protein is CASSLVGQGAGGYTF.

V usage is TRBV7-2 and J usage is TRBJ1-2, with TRBD1 matching over 12 bases. In germline, CDR1 is SGHTA, CDR2 FQGNSA. V shed 5 bases and J 4 bases; nucleotides not matched to a gene: 14. The CDR3 consists of 18 residues. The CDR3 coding sequence is TGTGCCAGCAGCCCCCGGGGACAGGGGGCGGGTGGTGGCTATGGCTACACCTTC. Translating it yields CASSPRGQGAGGGYGYTF.

This chain joins TRBV5-1 and TRBJ2-7; 10 bases match TRBD1. The CDR3 is 14 residues long. J was trimmed by 5 bases and V by 3 bases; bases with no gene match: 5. Germline assignment: CDR1 SGHRS and CDR2 YFSETQ. The chain's CDR3 is CASSSPGQGNEQYF. The CDR3, as DNA: TGCGCCAGCAGCTCACCGGGACAGGGGAACGAGCAGTACTTC.

The V call is TRBV2, the J call TRBJ1-1, with D perhaps TRBD1 (6 bases). CDR1 SNHLY and CDR2 FYNNEI come from the germline V gene. Trimming shortened V by 7 bases and J by 4 bases, and 13 bases separated the two germline ends. This CDR3 has 13 amino acids. The CDR3: CASNLGQTTEAFF. The CDR3, as DNA: TGTGCCAGCAACCTCGGACAGACCACTGAAGCTTTCTTT.